The rows below give T cell receptor beta chains drawn from one sample of a study of blood T cell repertoires in COVID-19. Assay: immunoSEQ multiplex PCR; the TCRdb copy retains only in-frame clones and omits some. The top ten clones hold less than 20% of a sample with 330,000 or so clones, roughly nine tenths of them seen once. The sample was PBMCs or T cells enriched from blood (not recorded which). Source of these receptors: a woman in her thirties who had recovered from COVID-19. CDR3s include the opening cysteine and the closing phenylalanine or tryptophan. The D gene is left open where the match is weak. Size is stated for part of the rows, as once, few or many counts, or as a class when the clone is expanded.

abundance: .
v_gene: TRBV18
j_gene: TRBJ2-6
d_gene: TRBD1
CDR3nt: TGTGCCAGCTCACCACCGGGACAGCACATCTCTGGGGCCAACGTCCTGACTTTC
CDR3aa: CASSPPGQHISGANVLTF

abundance: .
v_gene: TRBV9
j_gene: TRBJ2-1
d_gene: TRBD2
CDR3nt: TGTGCCAGCAGCCCAAGGACTAGCGGAAACAATGAGCAGTTCTTC
CDR3aa: CASSPRTSGNNEQFF

abundance: once
v_gene: TRBV7-2
j_gene: TRBJ1-5
d_gene: .
CDR3nt: TGTGCCAGCAGCTTGGGCGGGCGCGATCAGCCCCAGCATTTT
CDR3aa: CASSLGGRDQPQHF

abundance: .
v_gene: TRBV30
j_gene: TRBJ1-1
d_gene: .
CDR3nt: TGTGCCTGGAGTCTCCCGTCGAACACTGAAGCTTTCTTT
CDR3aa: CAWSLPSNTEAFF

abundance: .
v_gene: TRBV11-3
j_gene: TRBJ2-7
d_gene: TRBD1
CDR3nt: TGTGCCAGCAGCACCCGACAGGGAACCTACGAGCAGTACTTC
CDR3aa: CASSTRQGTYEQYF

abundance: .
v_gene: TRBV27
j_gene: TRBJ1-5
d_gene: TRBD1
CDR3nt: TGTGCCAGCAGTGAACAGGGGGCGCGGAGGCCCCAGCATTTT
CDR3aa: CASSEQGARRPQHF

abundance: .
v_gene: TRBV5-1
j_gene: TRBJ2-1
d_gene: TRBD2
CDR3nt: TGCGCCAGCAGCGGCGGCCTGCTCGGGGGGGCTAATGAGCAGTTCTTC
CDR3aa: CASSGGLLGGANEQFF

abundance: .
v_gene: TRBV10-3
j_gene: TRBJ2-1
d_gene: .
CDR3nt: TGTGCCATCGGGTCTGAGAGAGCGAGTGAGCAGTTCTTC
CDR3aa: CAIGSERASEQFF

abundance: .
v_gene: TRBV25-1
j_gene: TRBJ1-4
d_gene: TRBD1
CDR3nt: TGTGCCAGCACCCCTCTTGGGACAGGTGATGAAAAACTGTTTTTT
CDR3aa: CASTPLGTGDEKLFF

abundance: .
v_gene: TRBV5-1
j_gene: TRBJ2-3
d_gene: TRBD2
CDR3nt: TGCGCCAGCAGCTTGTACGCTCTAGCGGGGGAGCACCTCCCAGATACGCAGTATTTT
CDR3aa: CASSLYALAGEHLPDTQYF

abundance: .
v_gene: TRBV5-4
j_gene: TRBJ1-1
d_gene: TRBD1
CDR3nt: TGTGCCAGCAGGGGGCAGGGGGCAGGGAACACTGAAGCTTTCTTT
CDR3aa: CASRGQGAGNTEAFF

abundance: .
v_gene: TRBV19
j_gene: TRBJ1-5
d_gene: .
CDR3nt: TGTGCCAGTAGTATGGCGGCAGGCGGGGGTCAGCCCCAGCATTTT
CDR3aa: CASSMAAGGGQPQHF

abundance: .
v_gene: TRBV6-2/TRBV6-3
j_gene: TRBJ1-5
d_gene: .
CDR3nt: TGTGCCAGCAGCCTAACCCCACAGGGCCTCAATCAGCCCCAGCATTTT
CDR3aa: CASSLTPQGLNQPQHF

abundance: .
v_gene: TRBV4-3
j_gene: TRBJ2-1
d_gene: TRBD2
CDR3nt: TGCGCCAGCAGCCAAGTGCCTAGCGGAATTTCCTACAATGAGCAGTTCTTC
CDR3aa: CASSQVPSGISYNEQFF

abundance: .
v_gene: TRBV7-9
j_gene: TRBJ2-2
d_gene: TRBD1
CDR3nt: TGTGCCAGCAGCTTCGCGACAGGGCACACCGGGGAGCTGTTTTTT
CDR3aa: CASSFATGHTGELFF

abundance: .
v_gene: TRBV20-1
j_gene: TRBJ1-1
d_gene: .
CDR3nt: TGCATTACCAGAATGAACACTGAAGCTTTCTTT
CDR3aa: CITRMNTEAFF

abundance: .
v_gene: TRBV6-2/TRBV6-3
j_gene: TRBJ2-7
d_gene: TRBD2
CDR3nt: TGTGCCAGCAGTCCCACTAGCGGCGAGCAGTACTTC
CDR3aa: CASSPTSGEQYF

abundance: .
v_gene: TRBV7-9
j_gene: TRBJ2-5
d_gene: .
CDR3nt: TGTGCCAGCAGCTTATATCAGGGTATCGAGACCCAGTACTTC
CDR3aa: CASSLYQGIETQYF

abundance: .
v_gene: TRBV28
j_gene: TRBJ2-3
d_gene: TRBD2
CDR3nt: TGTGCCAGCAGTTTGGGGCGGGAGTTCTCAGATACGCAGTATTTT
CDR3aa: CASSLGREFSDTQYF

abundance: .
v_gene: TRBV6-4
j_gene: TRBJ1-1
d_gene: .
CDR3nt: TGTGCCAGCAGTCACTCAGGGGAAACTGAAGCTTTCTTT
CDR3aa: CASSHSGETEAFF

abundance: .
v_gene: TRBV5-8
j_gene: TRBJ2-1
d_gene: TRBD2
CDR3nt: TGTGCCAGCAGCTTGCTCTTCGGACTAGCGGGGCCCCAGGAGCAGTTCTTC
CDR3aa: CASSLLFGLAGPQEQFF

abundance: .
v_gene: TRBV2
j_gene: TRBJ1-4
d_gene: TRBD1
CDR3nt: TGTGCCAGCAGTGAGGGGGCAGGGGGCGAAAAACTGTTTTTT
CDR3aa: CASSEGAGGEKLFF

abundance: .
v_gene: TRBV13
j_gene: TRBJ1-2
d_gene: TRBD1
CDR3nt: TGTGCCAGCAGCTTACCTTCAGGGGGCGATGGCTACACCTTC
CDR3aa: CASSLPSGGDGYTF

abundance: .
v_gene: TRBV9
j_gene: TRBJ1-3
d_gene: TRBD1
CDR3nt: TGTGCCAGCAGCGTAGGTCAGGGGGCCTTCTCTGGAAACACCATATATTTT
CDR3aa: CASSVGQGAFSGNTIYF

abundance: .
v_gene: TRBV6-5
j_gene: TRBJ1-1
d_gene: .
CDR3nt: TGTGCCAGCACCCCGGAGGTGAACACTGAAGCTTTCTTT
CDR3aa: CASTPEVNTEAFF

abundance: .
v_gene: TRBV18
j_gene: TRBJ1-4
d_gene: .
CDR3nt: TGTGCCAGCTCACCAGGGGGGACTAATGAAAAACTGTTTTTT
CDR3aa: CASSPGGTNEKLFF

abundance: .
v_gene: TRBV11-2
j_gene: TRBJ2-5
d_gene: TRBD1
CDR3nt: TGTGCCAGCAGCTCCTCCCCAACAGGGGTGGTAGAGACCCAGTACTTC
CDR3aa: CASSSSPTGVVETQYF

abundance: .
v_gene: TRBV12-5
j_gene: TRBJ2-1
d_gene: .
CDR3nt: TGTGCTAGTGGTTTGGTAAAGCGCGGCGGCCTTTCTTTAGGACAATCGACGAATGAGCAGTTCTTC
CDR3aa: CASGLVKRGGLSLGQSTNEQFF

abundance: .
v_gene: TRBV12-5
j_gene: TRBJ2-5
d_gene: .
CDR3nt: TGTGCTAGTGGATCAACAGGGGAGACCCAGTACTTC
CDR3aa: CASGSTGETQYF

abundance: .
v_gene: TRBV30
j_gene: TRBJ1-2
d_gene: TRBD1
CDR3nt: TGTGCCTTAAGGGTGACAGGGGTCTATGGCTACACCTTC
CDR3aa: CALRVTGVYGYTF

abundance: .
v_gene: TRBV7-9
j_gene: TRBJ1-2
d_gene: .
CDR3nt: TGTGCCAGCAGCTTAGGGTTGGAGGGCTACACCTTC
CDR3aa: CASSLGLEGYTF

abundance: .
v_gene: TRBV7-2
j_gene: TRBJ2-7
d_gene: .
CDR3nt: TGTGCCAGCAGCTTAGTCAAGGGGACCTACGAGCAGTACTTC
CDR3aa: CASSLVKGTYEQYF

abundance: .
v_gene: TRBV2
j_gene: TRBJ1-4
d_gene: .
CDR3nt: TGTGCCAGCAGGGACACCGGGAATGAAAAACTGTTTTTT
CDR3aa: CASRDTGNEKLFF

abundance: .
v_gene: TRBV2
j_gene: TRBJ2-3
d_gene: TRBD2
CDR3nt: TGTGCCGGTAGTCAGGGACTAGCGGGAGGCGCAGATACGCAGTATTTT
CDR3aa: CAGSQGLAGGADTQYF

abundance: .
v_gene: TRBV7-2
j_gene: TRBJ2-1
d_gene: .
CDR3nt: TGTGCCAGCAGTCGGTCGGGAGAGCATGAGCAGTTCTTC
CDR3aa: CASSRSGEHEQFF

abundance: .
v_gene: TRBV24-1
j_gene: TRBJ2-2
d_gene: TRBD2
CDR3nt: TGTGCCACCAGTGATTTAGCTAGCGGGAACACCGGGGAGCTGTTTTTT
CDR3aa: CATSDLASGNTGELFF

abundance: .
v_gene: TRBV20-1
j_gene: TRBJ2-3
d_gene: TRBD2
CDR3nt: TGCAGTGCTAGTCCGGCTAGCGGGAGCACAGATACGCAGTATTTT
CDR3aa: CSASPASGSTDTQYF

abundance: .
v_gene: TRBV18
j_gene: TRBJ1-2
d_gene: .
CDR3nt: TGTGCCAGCTCTCTACAGGGAGGGGGAAGAGGCTATGGCTACACCTTC
CDR3aa: CASSLQGGGRGYGYTF

abundance: .
v_gene: TRBV20-1
j_gene: TRBJ1-2
d_gene: .
CDR3nt: TGCAGTGCTAGTGTCAGGGTGGGTGGCTACACCTTC
CDR3aa: CSASVRVGGYTF

abundance: .
v_gene: TRBV27
j_gene: TRBJ2-7
d_gene: TRBD2
CDR3nt: TGTGCCAGCAGTTCCCCCCAGCGGGACTCCTACGAGCAGTACTTC
CDR3aa: CASSSPQRDSYEQYF

abundance: once
v_gene: TRBV12-3/TRBV12-4
j_gene: TRBJ2-5
d_gene: TRBD2
CDR3nt: TGTGCCAGCACCGTGACTAGCGGAGAGACCCAGTACTTC
CDR3aa: CASTVTSGETQYF

abundance: once
v_gene: TRBV5-1
j_gene: TRBJ1-2
d_gene: TRBD1
CDR3nt: TGCGCCAGCAGCCGCACAGGGGGCGGCTATGGCTACACCTTC
CDR3aa: CASSRTGGGYGYTF

abundance: .
v_gene: TRBV11-2
j_gene: TRBJ1-2
d_gene: TRBD1
CDR3nt: TGTGCCAGCAGCCTATCCACCGGGACAGCCTATGGCTACACCTTC
CDR3aa: CASSLSTGTAYGYTF

abundance: .
v_gene: TRBV5-1
j_gene: TRBJ1-2
d_gene: TRBD1
CDR3nt: TGCGCCAGCAGCCCGGGACAGGGGGAGGACTATGGCTACACCTTC
CDR3aa: CASSPGQGEDYGYTF

abundance: .
v_gene: TRBV19
j_gene: TRBJ1-1
d_gene: .
CDR3nt: TGTGCCAGTAGTGTCGACCGAGGGAACACTGAAGCTTTCTTT
CDR3aa: CASSVDRGNTEAFF

abundance: .
v_gene: TRBV28
j_gene: TRBJ1-2
d_gene: TRBD1
CDR3nt: TGTGCCAGCAGTACAGGGGGGGATACGTTCGGCTATGGCTACACCTTC
CDR3aa: CASSTGGDTFGYGYTF

abundance: .
v_gene: TRBV9
j_gene: TRBJ2-2
d_gene: .
CDR3nt: TGTGCCAGCAGCGGCCGGGTGAACACCGGGGAGCTGTTTTTT
CDR3aa: CASSGRVNTGELFF